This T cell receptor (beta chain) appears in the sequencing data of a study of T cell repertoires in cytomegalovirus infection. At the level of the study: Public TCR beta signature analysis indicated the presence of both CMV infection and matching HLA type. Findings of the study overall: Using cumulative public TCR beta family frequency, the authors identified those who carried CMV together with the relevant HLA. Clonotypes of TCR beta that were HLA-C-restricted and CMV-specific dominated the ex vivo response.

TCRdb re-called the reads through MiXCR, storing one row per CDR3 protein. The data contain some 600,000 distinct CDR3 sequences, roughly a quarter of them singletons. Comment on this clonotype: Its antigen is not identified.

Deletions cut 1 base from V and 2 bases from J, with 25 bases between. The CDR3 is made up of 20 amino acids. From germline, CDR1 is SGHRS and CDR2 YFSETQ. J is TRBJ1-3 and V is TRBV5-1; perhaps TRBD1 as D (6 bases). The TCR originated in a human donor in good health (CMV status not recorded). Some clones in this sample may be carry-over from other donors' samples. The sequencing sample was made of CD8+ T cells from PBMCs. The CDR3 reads CASSLWPMDTRQGTGNTIYF. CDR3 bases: TGCGCCAGCAGCTTGTGGCCTATGGACACCCGGCAGGGGACTGGAAACACCATATATTTT.